What follows are 7 T cell receptor beta chains derived from one specimen sequenced in a study of cytomegalovirus exposure and HLA in healthy donors. A multiplex PCR was run with 60 Vbeta primers and 13 Jbeta primers. Measured with immunoSEQ multiplex PCR; TCRdb has only the in-frame clones, and not every one. The repertoire holds over 60,000 clones, with about 68% as singletons. Material for sequencing was PBMCs. These receptor sequences come from a young woman in good health and CMV-seropositive.

V gene TRBV28 combines with J gene TRBJ1-1; 9 positions match TRBD1. The ends lost 3 bases at V and 11 bases at J; junction bases unmatched: 13. CDR1 and CDR2 (germline): MDHEN, SYDVKM. The CDR3 is made up of 15 amino acids. CDR3 residues: CASSFFGQGPLGAFF. The DNA for the CDR3 is TGTGCCAGCAGTTTTTTCGGACAGGGGCCTCTCGGGGCTTTCTTT.

This clone was seen more than once but under ten times. The V and J genes are TRBV5-1 and TRBJ2-7, with 10 nucleotides matching TRBD2. With V trimmed by 0 bases and J by 9 bases, 9 bases remained unmatched. The CDR3 covers 15 residues. Germline V lookup: CDR1 SGHRS, CDR2 YFSETQ. The CDR3 here is CASSLEGASGSGQYF. CDR3 sequence (DNA): TGCGCCAGCAGCTTGGAAGGGGCTAGCGGGAGCGGGCAGTACTTC.

The CDR3 here is CASTKNPSPLNEQFF. The CDR3 DNA reads as TGTGCCAGCACCAAGAACCCTAGCCCTCTCAATGAGCAGTTCTTC. The chain couples TRBV6-5 to TRBJ2-1, with a possible D match to TRBD2 (5 bases). Trimming took 7 bases from V and 6 from J, leaving 19 bases between them. CDR3 size: 15 residues. Per germline, CDR1 MNHEY and CDR2 SVGAGI.

The chain has TRBV28 and TRBJ2-3; 11 positions agree with TRBD2. V was clipped by 10 bases and J by 1 base; unmatched bases: 1. The germline V gene has CDR1 MDHEN and CDR2 SYDVKM. The length of the CDR3 is 13 residues. The CDR3 coding sequence is TGTGCCATACTAGCGGGAGGCACAGATACGCAGTATTTT. It codes for CAILAGGTDTQYF.

The chain carries TRBV7-2 and TRBJ2-7, with 12 bases lining up with TRBD2. Germline lookup yields CDR1 SGHTA and CDR2 FQGNSA. CDR3 size: 18 residues. V shed 5 bases, J shed 2 bases, and the junction held 13 bases outside the gene matches. CDR3 coding DNA: TGTGCCAGCAGCCTTTTTCTGACTAGCGGGAGTAGAACCTACGAGCAGTACTTC. As protein: CASSLFLTSGSRTYEQYF.

This chain links TRBV6-6 with TRBJ2-7, with 7 bases lining up with TRBD2. CDR1 is MNHNY and CDR2 is SVGAGI in the germline V gene (reference sequence). The CDR3 sequence is 14 residues long. Germline trimming cut 8 bases from V and 2 bases from J; bases unmatched to any gene: 9. The CDR3 protein is CASAGAGSTYEQYF. Written as DNA, the CDR3 is TGTGCCAGCGCCGGAGCGGGAAGTACCTACGAGCAGTACTTC.

The table lists this clone with a few counts. The chain joins TRBV4-2 to TRBJ1-4; a possible D gene is TRBD1 (6 bases). Germline assignment: CDR1 LGHNA and CDR2 YNFKEQ. With 7 bases removed from V and 8 bases from J, the gap between germline ends came to 17 bases. This CDR3 comprises 14 residues. The DNA of the CDR3 is TGTGCCAGCAAGGACACAGGGCTTGGCGAAAAACTGTTTTTT. Translation gives CASKDTGLGEKLFF.